The rows below give T cell receptor beta chains drawn from one sample of a study of siplizumab effects on memory and regulatory T cells. The assay was immunoSEQ multiplex PCR, and TCRdb's table has in-frame clones only and misses some. This table holds more than 95,000 clones, more than 85% found once. What was sequenced was Tregs sorted from blood. These receptors were taken from a human donor in good health. Each CDR3 is given with its conserved first and last residue. D genes are given only for firm matches. Only some rows state a clone size, as once, few, many or a class for expanded clones.

length | size | J | V | D | DNA | CDR3
13 | once | TRBJ1-1 | TRBV6-5 | . | TGTGCCAGCAGTAAACCGGGTAGGACTGAAGCTTTCTTT | CASSKPGRTEAFF
13 | . | TRBJ2-3 | TRBV5-1 | . | TGCGCCAGCAGCTTGGTGACAGAAGATACGCAGTATTTT | CASSLVTEDTQYF
15 | . | TRBJ1-1 | TRBV6-6 | . | TGTGCCAGCAGCCCCCACCGGGACAAGAACACTGAAGCTTTCTTT | CASSPHRDKNTEAFF
11 | . | TRBJ1-4 | TRBV6-5 | . | TGTGCCAGCCAATTCAATGAAAAACTGTTTTTT | CASQFNEKLFF
19 | . | TRBJ2-6 | TRBV5-4 | TRBD1 | TGTGCCAGCAGCTTGGCTTTACGGACAGGGGGATCTGGGGCCAACGTCCTGACTTTC | CASSLALRTGGSGANVLTF
16 | . | TRBJ2-7 | TRBV11-1 | TRBD2 | TGTGCCAGCAGCTTAGCGGGGAGGGGCCGACCCTACGAGCAGTACTTC | CASSLAGRGRPYEQYF
15 | . | TRBJ1-2 | TRBV9 | TRBD1 | TGTGCCAGCAGCGTATACGGACAGGGGTTGAGTGGCTACACCTTC | CASSVYGQGLSGYTF
11 | . | TRBJ2-7 | TRBV5-1 | . | TGCGCCAGCAGCTCATCCTACGAGCAGTACTTC | CASSSSYEQYF
14 | . | TRBJ1-1 | TRBV7-8 | . | TGTGCCAGCAGCCGAAGGGAACTGAACACTGAAGCTTTCTTT | CASSRRELNTEAFF
15 | . | TRBJ1-5 | TRBV27 | TRBD1 | TGTGCCAGCCGGGACAGACGCTATAGCAATCAGCCCCAGCATTTT | CASRDRRYSNQPQHF
15 | . | TRBJ1-5 | TRBV6-6 | . | TGTGCCAGCAGTTACGAGGACAGACTAAAACAGCCCCAGCATTTT | CASSYEDRLKQPQHF
15 | . | TRBJ2-2 | TRBV11-2 | TRBD2 | TGTGCCAGCAGCCTGGGGCTAGCGGTAACCGGGGAGCTGTTTTTT | CASSLGLAVTGELFF
15 | . | TRBJ1-2 | TRBV4-1 | . | TGCGCCAGCAGCACCCGGGCCACCACTAACTATGGCTACACCTTC | CASSTRATTNYGYTF
19 | . | TRBJ2-3 | TRBV7-7 | TRBD2 | TGTGCTAGCAGCTTAGAGCGGGAGTGTTCCCTCGAGAACACAGATACGCAGTATTTT | CASSLERECSLENTDTQYF
16 | . | TRBJ2-1 | TRBV5-1 | . | TGCGCCAGCAGCGTGGGGCCGGCCAGCTCCTACAATGAGCAGTTCTTC | CASSVGPASSYNEQFF
13 | . | TRBJ2-1 | TRBV7-2 | . | TGTGCCAGCAGCTTAGTCCTAGCTATTGAGCAGTTCTTC | CASSLVLAIEQFF
20 | . | TRBJ2-1 | TRBV10-3 | TRBD2 | TGTGCCATCAATTTGGGGGGACTAGCGGGCGCGAAGAGCTCCTACAATGAGCAGTTCTTC | CAINLGGLAGAKSSYNEQFF
12 | . | TRBJ1-2 | TRBV6-6 | . | TGTGCCAGCAGTTACGTCGGGAACGGCTACACCTTC | CASSYVGNGYTF
17 | . | TRBJ1-1 | TRBV2 | . | TGTGCCAGCAGTAAAAACGGCGGGGGGATTGGGCCCACTGAAGCTTTCTTT | CASSKNGGGIGPTEAFF
13 | once | TRBJ1-2 | TRBV29-1 | . | TGCAGCGTTAATTCAGGGTGGGACTATGGCTACACCTTC | CSVNSGWDYGYTF